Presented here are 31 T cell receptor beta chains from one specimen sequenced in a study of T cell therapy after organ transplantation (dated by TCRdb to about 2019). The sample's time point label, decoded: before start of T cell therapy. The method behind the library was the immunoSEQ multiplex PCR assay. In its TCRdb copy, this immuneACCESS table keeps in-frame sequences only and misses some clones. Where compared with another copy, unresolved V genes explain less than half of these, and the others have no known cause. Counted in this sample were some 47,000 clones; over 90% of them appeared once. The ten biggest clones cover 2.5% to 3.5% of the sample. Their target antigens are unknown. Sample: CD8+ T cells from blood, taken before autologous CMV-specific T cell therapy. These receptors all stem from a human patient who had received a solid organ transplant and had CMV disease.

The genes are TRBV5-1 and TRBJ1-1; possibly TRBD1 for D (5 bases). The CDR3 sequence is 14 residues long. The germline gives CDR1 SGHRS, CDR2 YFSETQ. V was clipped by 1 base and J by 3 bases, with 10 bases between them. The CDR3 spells CASSLTGGYTEAFF. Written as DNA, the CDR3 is TGCGCCAGCAGCTTGACGGGGGGGTACACTGAAGCTTTCTTT.

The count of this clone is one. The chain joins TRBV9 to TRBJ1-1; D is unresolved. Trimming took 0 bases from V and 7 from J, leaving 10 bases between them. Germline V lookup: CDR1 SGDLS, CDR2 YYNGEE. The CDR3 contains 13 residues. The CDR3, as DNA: TGTGCCAGCAGCGTAGTCGGTAAAGGTGAAGCTTTCTTT. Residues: CASSVVGKGEAFF.

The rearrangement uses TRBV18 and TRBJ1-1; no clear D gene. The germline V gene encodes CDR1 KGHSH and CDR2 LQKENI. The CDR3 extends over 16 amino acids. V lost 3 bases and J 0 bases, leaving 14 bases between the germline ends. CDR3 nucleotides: TGTGCCAGCTCACCCCCGCGGGCCGGAGTGAACACTGAAGCTTTCTTT. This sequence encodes CASSPPRAGVNTEAFF. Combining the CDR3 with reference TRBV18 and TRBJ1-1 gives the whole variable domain NAGVMQNPRHLVRRRGQEARLRCSPMKGHSHVYWYRQLPEEGLKFMVYLQKENIIDESGMPKERFSAEFPKEGPSILRIQQVVRGDSAAYFCASSPPRAGVNTEAFFGQGTRLTVV.

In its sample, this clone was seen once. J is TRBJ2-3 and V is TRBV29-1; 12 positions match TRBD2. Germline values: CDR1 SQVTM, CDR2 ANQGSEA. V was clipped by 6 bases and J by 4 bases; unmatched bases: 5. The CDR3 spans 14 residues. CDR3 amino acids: CSVLAGGGADTQYF. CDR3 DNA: TGCAGCGTCCTAGCGGGAGGGGGCGCAGATACGCAGTATTTT.

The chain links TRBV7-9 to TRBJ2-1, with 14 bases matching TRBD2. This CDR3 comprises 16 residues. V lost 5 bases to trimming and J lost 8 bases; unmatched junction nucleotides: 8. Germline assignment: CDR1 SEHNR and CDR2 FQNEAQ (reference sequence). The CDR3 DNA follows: TGTGCCAGCAGCGGGGGACTAGCGGGGGTTTTCCATGAGCAGTTCTTC. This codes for CASSGGLAGVFHEQFF.

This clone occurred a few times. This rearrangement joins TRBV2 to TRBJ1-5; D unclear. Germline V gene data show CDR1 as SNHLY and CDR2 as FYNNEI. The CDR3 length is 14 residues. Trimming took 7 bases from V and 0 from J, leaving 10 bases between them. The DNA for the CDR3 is TGTGCCAGCACCCCCGTACTTAGCAATCAGCCCCAGCATTTT. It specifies CASTPVLSNQPQHF.

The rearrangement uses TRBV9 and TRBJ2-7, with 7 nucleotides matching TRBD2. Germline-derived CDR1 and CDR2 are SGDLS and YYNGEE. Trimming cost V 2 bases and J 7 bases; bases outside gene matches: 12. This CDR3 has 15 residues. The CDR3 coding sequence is TGTGCCAGCAGCGTCCAGAATATTCGGGGGGATGAGCAGTACTTC. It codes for CASSVQNIRGDEQYF.

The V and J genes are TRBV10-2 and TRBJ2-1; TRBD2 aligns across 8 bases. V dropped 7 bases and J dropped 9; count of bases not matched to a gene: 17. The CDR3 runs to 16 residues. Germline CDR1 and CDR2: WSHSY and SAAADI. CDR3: CASTPSVGAGVGEQFF. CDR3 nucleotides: TGCGCCAGCACCCCGTCGGTTGGAGCGGGAGTTGGTGAGCAGTTCTTC.

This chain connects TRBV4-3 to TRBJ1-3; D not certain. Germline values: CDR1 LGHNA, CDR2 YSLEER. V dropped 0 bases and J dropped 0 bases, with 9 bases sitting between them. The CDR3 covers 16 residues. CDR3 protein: CASSQDLTNSGNTIYF. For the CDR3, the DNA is TGCGCCAGCAGCCAAGACTTGACTAACTCTGGAAACACCATATATTTT.

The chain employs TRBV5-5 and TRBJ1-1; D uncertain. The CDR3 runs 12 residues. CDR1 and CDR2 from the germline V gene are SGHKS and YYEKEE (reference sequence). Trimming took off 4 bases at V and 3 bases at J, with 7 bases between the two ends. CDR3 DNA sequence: TGTGCCAGCAGCCCGAGTGACACTGAAGCTTTCTTT. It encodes CASSPSDTEAFF.

The CDR3 DNA reads TGTGCCTGGAGTGCCGGGCAGAACACTGAAGCTTTCTTT. Residues: CAWSAGQNTEAFF. The chain has TRBV30 and TRBJ1-1; the D is unclear. The CDR3 has 13 residues. V shed 1 base and J shed 1 base, with 7 bases lying between them. The germline CDR1 and CDR2 sequences are GTSNPN and SVGIG (reference sequence). Combining the CDR3 with reference TRBV30 and TRBJ1-1 gives the whole variable domain SQTIHQWPATLVQPVGSPLSLECTVEGTSNPNLYWYRQAAGRGLQLLFYSVGIGQISSEVPQNLSASRPQDRQFILSSKKLLLSDSGFYLCAWSAGQNTEAFFGQGTRLTVV.

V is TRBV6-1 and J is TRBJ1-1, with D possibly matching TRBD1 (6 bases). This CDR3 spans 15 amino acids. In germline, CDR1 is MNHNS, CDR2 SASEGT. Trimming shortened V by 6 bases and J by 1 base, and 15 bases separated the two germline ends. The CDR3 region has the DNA TGTGCCAGCAGAATAAACAGGGAAACGAACACTGAAGCTTTCTTT. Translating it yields CASRINRETNTEAFF.

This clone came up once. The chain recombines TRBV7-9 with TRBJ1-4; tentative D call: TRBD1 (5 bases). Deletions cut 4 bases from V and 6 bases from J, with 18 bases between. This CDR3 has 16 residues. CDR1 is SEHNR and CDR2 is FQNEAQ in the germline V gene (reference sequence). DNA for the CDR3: TGTGCCAGCAGCTGGGACCCCGAGTACCTGGATGAAAAACTGTTTTTT. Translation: CASSWDPEYLDEKLFF.

CDR3 sequence reads: CAISESTTFGPSGNTIYF. The CDR3 coding sequence is TGTGCCATCAGTGAGTCGACGACATTTGGGCCCTCTGGAAACACCATATATTTT. The V and J genes are TRBV10-3 and TRBJ1-3; no firm D call. V was clipped by 0 bases and J by 0 bases, with 15 bases between them. The CDR3 sequence is 18 residues long. CDR1 and CDR2 (germline): ENHRY, SYGVKD.

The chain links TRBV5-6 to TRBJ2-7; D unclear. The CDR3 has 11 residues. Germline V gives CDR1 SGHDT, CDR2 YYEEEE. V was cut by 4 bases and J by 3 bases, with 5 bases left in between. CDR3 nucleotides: TGTGCCAGCAGCACCTACTACGAGCAGTACTTC. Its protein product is CASSTYYEQYF.

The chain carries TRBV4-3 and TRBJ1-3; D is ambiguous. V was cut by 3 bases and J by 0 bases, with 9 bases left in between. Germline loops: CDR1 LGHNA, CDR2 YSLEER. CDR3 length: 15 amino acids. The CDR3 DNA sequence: TGCGCCAGCAGCCAGGCAGCGAGCTCTGGAAACACCATATATTTT. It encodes CASSQAASSGNTIYF.

The CDR3 DNA is TGTGCCAGCAGCGTACCGTGGAGGGGCCCCTACGAGCAGTACTTC. Translated, it gives CASSVPWRGPYEQYF. V usage is TRBV11-2 and J usage is TRBJ2-7; TRBD2 might be the D (6 bases). This CDR3 is 15 amino acids long. The ends were cut back, 5 bases at V and 2 bases at J, with 16 bases in the middle. Germline V gene sequence: CDR1 SGHAT, CDR2 FQNNGV.

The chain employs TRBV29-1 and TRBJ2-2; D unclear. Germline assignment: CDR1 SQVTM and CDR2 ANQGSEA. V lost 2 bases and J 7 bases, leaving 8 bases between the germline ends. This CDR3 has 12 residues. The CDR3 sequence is CSVEKAYGELFF. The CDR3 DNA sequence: TGCAGCGTTGAAAAGGCCTACGGGGAGCTGTTTTTT.

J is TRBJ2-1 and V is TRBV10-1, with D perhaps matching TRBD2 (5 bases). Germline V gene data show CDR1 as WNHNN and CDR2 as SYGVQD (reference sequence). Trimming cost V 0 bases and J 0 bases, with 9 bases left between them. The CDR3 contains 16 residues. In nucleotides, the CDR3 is TGCGCCAGCAGTGAGTCGGCGGGTAGCTCCTACAATGAGCAGTTCTTC. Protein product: CASSESAGSSYNEQFF.

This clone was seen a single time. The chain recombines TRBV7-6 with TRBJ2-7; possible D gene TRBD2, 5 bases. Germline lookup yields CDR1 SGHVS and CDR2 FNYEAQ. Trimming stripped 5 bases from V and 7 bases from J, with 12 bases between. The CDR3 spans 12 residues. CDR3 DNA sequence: TGTGCCAGCAGCACCCTTACGGGAGAGCAGTACTTC. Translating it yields CASSTLTGEQYF.

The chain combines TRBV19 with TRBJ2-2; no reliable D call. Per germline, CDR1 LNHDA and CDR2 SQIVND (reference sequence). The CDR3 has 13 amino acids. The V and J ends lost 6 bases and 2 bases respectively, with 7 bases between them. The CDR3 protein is CASRGPNTGELFF. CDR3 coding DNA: TGTGCCAGTAGAGGGCCTAACACCGGGGAGCTGTTTTTT.

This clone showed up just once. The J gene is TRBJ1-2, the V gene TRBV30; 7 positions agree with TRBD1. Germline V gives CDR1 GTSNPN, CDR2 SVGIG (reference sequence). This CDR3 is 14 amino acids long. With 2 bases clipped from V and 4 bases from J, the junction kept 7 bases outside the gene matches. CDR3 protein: CAWSTDRTSYGYTF. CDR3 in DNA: TGTGCCTGGAGTACGGACAGGACTAGCTATGGCTACACCTTC.

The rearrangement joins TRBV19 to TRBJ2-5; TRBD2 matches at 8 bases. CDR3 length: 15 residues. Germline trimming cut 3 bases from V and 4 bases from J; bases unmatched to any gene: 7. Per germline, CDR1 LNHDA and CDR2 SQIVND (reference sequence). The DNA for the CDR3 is TGTGCCAGTAGTATGGGTAGCGGGATCCCAGAGACCCAGTACTTC. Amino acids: CASSMGSGIPETQYF.

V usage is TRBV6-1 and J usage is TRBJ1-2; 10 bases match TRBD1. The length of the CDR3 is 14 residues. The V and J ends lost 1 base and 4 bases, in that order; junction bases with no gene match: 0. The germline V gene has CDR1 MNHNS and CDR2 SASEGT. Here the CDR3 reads CASSEGTGGYGYTF. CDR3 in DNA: TGTGCCAGCAGTGAAGGGACAGGGGGCTATGGCTACACCTTC.

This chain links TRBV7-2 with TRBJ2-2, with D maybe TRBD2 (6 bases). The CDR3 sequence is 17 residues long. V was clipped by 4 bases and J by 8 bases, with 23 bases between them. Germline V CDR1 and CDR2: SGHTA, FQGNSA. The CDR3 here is CASSYSPGTGLWGELFF. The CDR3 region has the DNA TGTGCCAGCAGCTACAGTCCGGGAACGGGACTTTGGGGGGAGCTGTTTTTT.

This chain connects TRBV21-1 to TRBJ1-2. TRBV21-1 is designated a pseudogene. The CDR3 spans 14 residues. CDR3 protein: CASSESSANYGYTF. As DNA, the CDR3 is TGTGCCAGCAGCGAGTCCAGTGCTAACTATGGCTACACCTTC.

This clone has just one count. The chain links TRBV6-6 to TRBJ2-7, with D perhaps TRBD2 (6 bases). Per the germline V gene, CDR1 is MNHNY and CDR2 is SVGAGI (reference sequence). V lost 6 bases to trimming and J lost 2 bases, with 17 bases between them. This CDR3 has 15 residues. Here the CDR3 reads CASSPGETATYEQYF. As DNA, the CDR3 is TGTGCCAGCAGCCCGGGGGAGACGGCAACCTACGAGCAGTACTTC.

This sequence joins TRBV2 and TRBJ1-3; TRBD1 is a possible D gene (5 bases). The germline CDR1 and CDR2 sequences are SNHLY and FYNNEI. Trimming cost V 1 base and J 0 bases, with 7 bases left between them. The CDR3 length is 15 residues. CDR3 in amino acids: CASSEGGASGNTIYF. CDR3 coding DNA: TGTGCCAGCAGTGAAGGGGGCGCCTCTGGAAACACCATATATTTT.

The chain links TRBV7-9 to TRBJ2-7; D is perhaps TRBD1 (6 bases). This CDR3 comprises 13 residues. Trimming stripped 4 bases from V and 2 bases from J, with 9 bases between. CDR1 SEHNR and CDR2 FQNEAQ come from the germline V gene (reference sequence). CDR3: CASSSDRTYEQYF. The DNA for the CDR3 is TGTGCCAGCAGCTCGGACAGAACCTACGAGCAGTACTTC.

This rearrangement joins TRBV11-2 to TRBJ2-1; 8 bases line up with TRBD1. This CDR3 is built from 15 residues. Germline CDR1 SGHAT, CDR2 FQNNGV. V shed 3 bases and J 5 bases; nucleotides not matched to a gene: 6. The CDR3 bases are TGTGCCAGCAGCTTGGGGCAGGGGGCCGACAATGAGCAGTTCTTC. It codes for CASSLGQGADNEQFF.

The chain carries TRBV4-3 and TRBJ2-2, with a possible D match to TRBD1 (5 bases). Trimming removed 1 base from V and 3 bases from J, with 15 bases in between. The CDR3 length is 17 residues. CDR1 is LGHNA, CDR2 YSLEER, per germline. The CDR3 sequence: CASSQVPDGHHTGELFF. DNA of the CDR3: TGCGCCAGCAGCCAAGTTCCAGACGGACATCACACCGGGGAGCTGTTTTTT.